These T cell receptor beta chains were read from a single sample in a study of vaccination effects on CD4 cells after COVID-19. Assay used: immunoSEQ multiplex PCR; TCRdb lists only in-frame clones, some missing. The table shows more than 11,000 clones, with about two thirds occurring only once. No antigen has been assigned to these receptors. The sample here was CD4+ T cells from PBMCs cultured with SARS-CoV-2 spike peptides, taken after COVID-19 vaccination. These TCRs come from a human donor who received a COVID-19 vaccine. The CDR3 runs from the conserved cysteine through the conserved F or W.

>TRBV3-1/TRBV3-2|TRBJ2-3
CASSQQTISTDTQYF
>TRBV2|TRBJ2-5
CASSEAPETQYF
>TRBV12-3/TRBV12-4|TRBJ2-5
CASSPRETQYF
>TRBV19|TRBJ1-3
CASSQAGAYGNTIYF
>TRBV30|TRBJ1-3
CAWTMDRGNTIYF
>TRBV6-1|TRBJ1-6
CASSEALWTSPLHF
>TRBV6-1|TRBJ2-3
CASSEVPPPDTQYF
>TRBV30|TRBJ2-2
CAWSSGQPKGTGELFF
>TRBV19|TRBJ1-1
CASSGTGGSWNTEAFF
>TRBV3-1/TRBV3-2|TRBJ1-4
CASSLTGGGDEKLFF
>TRBV7-2|TRBJ2-3
CASSFQIGHTDTQYF
>TRBV19|TRBJ2-2
CASSTGRGFWSANTGELFF
>TRBV5-1|TRBJ2-7
CASSLIAEVSYEQYF
>TRBV14|TRBJ1-1
CASRGTRGKGTEAFF
>TRBV27|TRBJ1-1
CASSRLTGVRAVMNTEAFF
>TRBV19|TRBJ2-3
CASGPDWDTQYF
>TRBV4-3|TRBJ1-6
CASSLSKVGNSPLHF
>TRBV7-3|TRBJ2-1
CASSSPPDEQFF
>TRBV6-2/TRBV6-3|TRBJ1-5
CASSYSLGKGSNQPQHF
>TRBV10-3|TRBJ1-1
CAIRPDRNTEAFF
>TRBV24-1|TRBJ2-5
CATSDGTSGAETQYF
>TRBV12-5|TRBJ1-5
CASGRTGDQPQHF
>TRBV18|TRBJ1-1
CASSPLGDSEAFF
>TRBV11-2|TRBJ2-5
CASSPGTGRQETQYF
>TRBV7-2|TRBJ1-3
CASSLEVSGNTIYF
>TRBV28|TRBJ2-7
CASSDRLAGFSSYEQYF
>TRBV27|TRBJ1-4
CASGRGPSNEKLFF
>TRBV13|TRBJ2-2
CASSLLAGGNTGELFF
>TRBV5-1|TRBJ2-1
CASSVGGTTYNEQFF
>TRBV6-1|TRBJ1-2
CASSEAPGGPGYTF
>TRBV9|TRBJ2-1
CASSVAGAYNEQFF
>TRBV7-9|TRBJ2-5
CASSWWTGFHETQYF
>TRBV5-1|TRBJ2-7
CASSMTGLSYEQYF
>TRBV6-5|TRBJ2-2
CASRGLAGGTGELFF
>TRBV19|TRBJ2-7
CASRTGTSNVWEQYF
>TRBV7-9|TRBJ1-3
CASSARDGVGNTIYF
>TRBV5-4|TRBJ1-6
CASSLVGRGGSYNSPLHF
>TRBV3-1/TRBV3-2|TRBJ2-2
CASSQGGYTGELFF
>TRBV4-2|TRBJ2-1
CASSQDISGIERQFF
>TRBV29-1|TRBJ1-4
CSVEGGGAGKLFF
>TRBV7-9|TRBJ2-5
CASSLETQYF
>TRBV7-2|TRBJ2-7
CASSEREKVYEQYF
>TRBV4-1|TRBJ2-6
CASSQGPGQFSSGANVLTF
>TRBV19|TRBJ2-4
CASSIPTGTKNIQYF
>TRBV4-2|TRBJ2-5
CASSLSQAGAETQYF
>TRBV30|TRBJ1-1
CAWSHAGTEAFF
>TRBV19|TRBJ1-2
CASSRRQDPYGYTF
>TRBV15|TRBJ2-1
CATSRQFTYNEQFF
>TRBV6-4|TRBJ1-1
CASSDSPEDTEAFF
>TRBV7-9|TRBJ2-3
CASSLVSRTDTQYF
>TRBV6-5|TRBJ1-2
CASTTAGAGYTF
>TRBV29-1|TRBJ2-7
CSVRTGSSEQYF
>TRBV2|TRBJ1-1
CASSRDMGGTEAFF
>TRBV7-2|TRBJ1-3
CASSRTGSGNTIYF
>TRBV5-1|TRBJ1-1
CASSLGFTGYNTEAFF
>TRBV13|TRBJ2-1
CASSLGGLAAPNEQFF
>TRBV19|TRBJ2-5
CASSIAGGEETQYF
>TRBV27|TRBJ1-2
CASSPRAQNENYGYTF
>TRBV20-1|TRBJ2-7
CSASRLAGGEQYF
>TRBV19|TRBJ1-1
CASRLVTGTANTEAFF